The clone carrying this T cell receptor (beta chain) was recorded once. As handled by the study authors: Reference gene primers were amplified, and this amplification served to estimate nucleated cell counts. Sequencing used immunoSEQ multiplex PCR; TCRdb keeps in-frame clones, though not all of them. The D gene and trimming were derived from the DNA, and the V and J assignments and clone size from that table. The repertoire has tens of thousands of clones, roughly nine tenths of them found once; the top ten carry roughly 13%. The sample comes from a study of blood T cell repertoires in COVID-19. Study information: Some COVID-19 samples were acute and others convalescent; all came from the United States, Italy and Spain. Nucleic acid was either cDNA or gDNA, and it came from T cells, B-cell-depleted T cells, or PBMCs.

The CDR3 covers 14 residues. Germline CDR1 and CDR2: ENHRY and SYGVKD. With V trimmed by 5 bases and J by 8 bases, 5 bases remained unmatched. This clonotype was obtained from a human donor in a cohort sampled during active COVID-19. The sample comprised peripheral blood. V and J are TRBV10-3 and TRBJ2-1, with 11 bases matching TRBD1. The CDR3 spells CAISKDRGLYEQFF. Here the CDR3 DNA reads TGTGCCATCAGTAAGGACAGGGGGCTTTATGAGCAGTTCTTC.